The 9 T cell receptor beta chains below were found in one sample sequenced in a study of control samples from healthy donors and cancer patients (dated by TCRdb to 2020 to 2022). The library was generated by the immunoSEQ multiplex PCR assay. TCRdb provides this immuneACCESS table in a form limited to in-frame rearrangements. Some clones are lacking; in checked studies, under half of them reflect an unresolved V gene, and why the rest are absent is not known. The sample table holds tens of thousands of clones, of which 88% were seen once. 3.5% to 4.5% of the sample rests with the top ten. The specimen sequenced was blood. Every receptor here comes from a man over 45 in good health.

This clone was seen once. The junction shows a germline mismatch at one end, possibly a read error. This chain links TRBV19 with TRBJ2-3; 9 positions match TRBD1. Germline V gene sequence: CDR1 LNHDA, CDR2 SQIVND (reference sequence). The length of the CDR3 is 15 residues. The CDR3 DNA reads as TGTGCCAGTAGCTCATTTGGGACAGGGCCAGACACGCAGTATTTT. As protein: CASSSFGTGPDTQYF.

The rearrangement joins TRBV7-5 to TRBJ2-1. TRBV7-5 represents a pseudogene. The CDR3 has 9 amino acids. The CDR3 spells CVRSLEAVF. CDR3 DNA: TGTGTCAGAAGCTTAGAGGCCGTCTTC.

The table lists this clone with a few counts. The V call is TRBV7-3, the J call TRBJ2-1, with D perhaps assigned TRBD1 or TRBD2 (5 bases each). Germline CDR1 is SGHTA and CDR2 is FQGTGA. The CDR3 contains 15 residues. Trimming left V 2 bases short and J 1 base short, with 9 bases between. The CDR3 DNA follows: TGTGCCAGCAGCTTAGACGGGGCATCCTACAATGAGCAGTTCTTC. Amino acids: CASSLDGASYNEQFF.

This clone was detected once. The V call is TRBV19, the J call TRBJ2-2; D is perhaps TRBD1 or TRBD2 (5 bases each). Trimming removed 9 bases at V and 4 bases at J, with 12 bases between. The V gene's germline CDR1 is LNHDA and CDR2 SQIVND (reference sequence). The length of the CDR3 is 13 residues. CDR3 nucleotides: TGTGCCAGCGGGACGCGGCTCACCGGGGAGCTGTTTTTT. Translating it yields CASGTRLTGELFF.

This rearrangement joins TRBV7-9 to TRBJ1-1; TRBD1 agrees at 8 bases. The V segment lost 11 bases and the J segment 1 base; nucleotides outside the gene matches: 9. CDR1 is SEHNR, CDR2 FQNEAQ, per germline (reference sequence). The CDR3 has 14 amino acids. The CDR3 protein is CAALTGQANTEAFF. CDR3 in DNA: TGTGCCGCACTTACGGGACAGGCGAACACTGAAGCTTTCTTT.

The rearrangement links TRBV3-1 (or the pseudogene TRBV3-2) to TRBJ2-2; 14 nucleotides line up with TRBD2. The V gene's germline CDR1 is LGHDT and CDR2 YNNKEL (reference sequence). The CDR3 length is 21 residues. V shed 0 bases, J shed 2 bases, and the junction held 11 bases outside the gene matches. The CDR3 here is CASSQDGLGLAGVGNTGELFF. CDR3 DNA: TGTGCCAGCAGCCAAGACGGGCTGGGACTAGCGGGAGTGGGCAACACCGGGGAGCTGTTTTTT.

The V and J genes are TRBV4-1 and TRBJ2-7; D possibly corresponds to TRBD1 (7 bases). Germline V gives CDR1 MGHRA, CDR2 YSYEKL. Trimming shortened V by 4 bases and J by 6 bases, and 16 bases separated the two germline ends. This CDR3 is 14 amino acids long. CDR3 region: CASSPQGGQGEQYF. CDR3 coding DNA: TGCGCCAGCAGCCCTCAGGGGGGCCAGGGCGAGCAGTACTTC.

The CDR3 DNA sequence: TGTGCCAGCAGCTGGACAGGGAAAGAGACCCAGTACTTC. The encoded protein is CASSWTGKETQYF. The rearrangement links TRBV27 to TRBJ2-5; 8 bases fit TRBD1. CDR1 and CDR2 from the germline V gene are MNHEY and SMNVEV (reference sequence). Germline trimming cut 6 bases from V and 3 bases from J; bases unmatched to any gene: 3. The CDR3 contains 13 residues.

The chain couples TRBV7-3 to TRBJ2-2; D possibly corresponds to TRBD1 (5 bases). Trimming shortened V by 3 bases and J by 0 bases, and 8 bases separated the two germline ends. Per germline, CDR1 SGHTA and CDR2 FQGTGA. The CDR3 sequence is 15 residues long. CDR3: CASSLGLTNTGELFF. CDR3 nucleotides: TGTGCCAGCAGCTTGGGGCTAACGAACACCGGGGAGCTGTTTTTT. The full variable domain, with the rest looked up from reference TRBV7-3 and TRBJ2-2, is GAGVSQTPSNKVTEKGKYVELRCDPISGHTALYWYRQSLGQGPEFLIYFQGTGAADDSGLPNDRFFAVRPEGSVSTLKIQRTERGDSAVYLCASSLGLTNTGELFFGEGSRLTVL.